The present entry profiles one T cell receptor (beta chain) with its context. As yet, its antigen is unknown. As to time point: baseline pretreatment blood. Documented treatment: 15 Gy SBRT to primary tumor, nephrectomy 4 weeks later. Radiation-treated patients gave blood at baseline, week 2 and week 4. This renal cell carcinoma was of the clear cell type. The data derive from a study of radiation and T cells in renal cell carcinoma. Study-wide points: In blood, top tumor clones expanded by 2 weeks, shrinking by 4. Without pretreatment biopsies, baseline tumor clonotype presence was undetermined.

This CDR3 region has 15 residues. After removal of 2 bases from V and 1 base from J, the junction contained 4 bases not matched to a gene. Germline V gene data show CDR1 as SGHRS and CDR2 as YFSETQ. Sequencing was performed with immunoSEQ multiplex PCR; in TCRdb, only in-frame clones are kept and a portion is missing. The sample consists of some 150,000 clones, less than 90% of them appearing once. V is TRBV5-1 and J is TRBJ1-1; the match to TRBD1 covers 8 bases. The sequencing here drew on blood, taken from a patient whose treatment included radiotherapy and nephrectomy. The clonotype was recovered from a woman aged 45-59 years with renal cell carcinoma. This CDR3 is CASSLTTGENTEAFF. The DNA of the CDR3 is TGCGCCAGCAGCTTAACGACAGGGGAGAACACTGAAGCTTTCTTT.